The rows below give T cell receptor beta chains drawn from one sample of a study of blood T cell repertoires in COVID-19. Sequenced by immunoSEQ multiplex PCR; TCRdb stores in-frame clones only, minus some. The table includes some 97,000 clones, roughly 90% detected once. The sequenced sample consisted of peripheral blood. The receptors shown here come from a man aged 25 to 45 in a cohort sampled during active COVID-19. CDR3s include the opening cysteine and the closing phenylalanine or tryptophan. The D gene is left open where the match is weak. Size tells how often a clone was seen (once, few, many) or the class of an expanded clone, and some rows leave it out.

-	TRBV11-2	TRBD2	TRBJ2-3	CASSPGLAGGQADTQYF	TGTGCCAGCAGCCCAGGACTAGCGGGGGGGCAGGCAGATACGCAGTATTTT
-	TRBV7-9	-	TRBJ1-2	CASSLARLGENYGYTF	TGTGCCAGCAGCTTAGCGCGGCTTGGGGAGAACTATGGCTACACCTTC
-	TRBV6-5	-	TRBJ2-7	CASSSGSPYEQYF	TGTGCCAGCAGTTCCGGGTCTCCCTACGAGCAGTACTTC
-	TRBV5-1	TRBD2	TRBJ2-1	CASSIGLAGGYNEQFF	TGCGCCAGCAGCATTGGACTAGCGGGGGGTTACAATGAGCAGTTCTTC
many	TRBV7-2	TRBD1	TRBJ1-2	CASSLADRDGYTF	TGTGCCAGCAGCTTAGCCGACAGGGATGGCTACACCTTC
-	TRBV5-6	-	TRBJ2-3	CASSLFSAGSDPQYF	TGTGCCAGCAGCTTGTTTTCGGCAGGGTCTGACCCGCAGTATTTT
-	TRBV25-1	TRBD2	TRBJ2-7	CASSGVAGGYEQYF	TGTGCCAGCAGTGGGGTAGCGGGGGGCTACGAGCAGTACTTC
once	TRBV2	TRBD1	TRBJ1-1	CASITSGQGANLNTEAFF	TGTGCCAGCATTACCTCGGGACAGGGGGCAAACTTGAACACTGAAGCTTTCTTT
once	TRBV6-5	-	TRBJ2-3	CASSWRQPTDTQYF	TGTGCCAGCAGTTGGAGACAGCCCACAGATACGCAGTATTTT
-	TRBV7-2	-	TRBJ2-7	CASSSQGPYEQYF	TGTGCCAGCAGCTCTCAGGGGCCCTACGAGCAGTACTTC
-	TRBV27	TRBD2	TRBJ2-5	CASSPHRTSSETQYF	TGTGCCAGCAGTCCCCACCGGACTAGCTCAGAGACCCAGTACTTC
-	TRBV7-2	TRBD2	TRBJ2-5	CASSAGTSGGETQYF	TGTGCCAGCAGCGCGGGGACTAGCGGGGGAGAGACCCAGTACTTC
-	TRBV28	TRBD1	TRBJ1-5	CASSTGQGAGQPQHF	TGTGCCAGCAGTACGGGACAGGGGGCGGGCCAGCCCCAGCATTTT
-	TRBV3-1/TRBV3-2	TRBD2	TRBJ2-3	CASSQVGGGRTDTQYF	TGTGCCAGCAGCCAAGTGGGCGGGGGGCGAACAGATACGCAGTATTTT
-	TRBV21-1	-	TRBJ2-6	CASVGGVAGANVLTF	TGTGCCAGCGTAGGAGGGGTAGCAGGGGCCAACGTCCTGACTTTC
-	TRBV9	-	TRBJ1-5	CASSVEEGRRNQPQHF	TGTGCCAGCAGCGTAGAGGAGGGGCGTCGCAATCAGCCCCAGCATTTT
once	TRBV25-1	TRBD1	TRBJ2-1	CASRPPGQRSGEQFF	TGTGCCAGCAGACCCCCGGGACAGCGCTCTGGTGAGCAGTTCTTC
-	TRBV29-1	-	TRBJ2-7	CSVCPGTSYEQYF	TGCAGCGTTTGTCCAGGTACCTCCTACGAGCAGTACTTC
-	TRBV7-8	-	TRBJ2-7	CASSFQGVGAGYEQYF	TGTGCCAGCAGCTTTCAAGGGGTAGGGGCCGGGTACGAGCAGTACTTC
-	TRBV24-1	-	TRBJ1-4	CATSDTGEKLFF	TGTGCCACCAGTGATACGGGTGAAAAACTGTTTTTT
-	TRBV9	TRBD2	TRBJ2-3	CASSVERGGFTDTQYF	TGTGCCAGCAGCGTTGAGCGGGGGGGCTTTACAGATACGCAGTATTTT
once	TRBV5-4	TRBD2	TRBJ2-3	CASSLVAGPSTDTQYF	TGTGCCAGCAGCTTGGTAGCGGGGCCGAGCACAGATACGCAGTATTTT
-	TRBV27	TRBD1	TRBJ1-4	CASSFFQGARGEKLFF	TGTGCCAGCAGTTTCTTCCAGGGGGCTAGGGGCGAAAAACTGTTTTTT
-	TRBV18	-	TRBJ1-2	CASSQDYGYTF	TGTGCCAGCTCGCAGGACTATGGCTACACCTTC
-	TRBV19	TRBD2	TRBJ2-7	CASTMGLAGGLRYEQYF	TGTGCCAGTACCATGGGACTAGCGGGGGGCCTAAGATACGAGCAGTACTTC
-	TRBV6-4	-	TRBJ1-1	CASSDQGLSTEAFF	TGTGCCAGCAGTGACCAGGGATTGAGCACTGAAGCTTTCTTT
-	TRBV4-1	-	TRBJ2-3	CASSQGGAGAFTDTQYF	TGCGCCAGCAGCCAAGGCGGGGCGGGGGCCTTCACAGATACGCAGTATTTT
-	TRBV5-8	-	TRBJ1-4	CASSRQVATNEKLFF	TGTGCCAGCAGTCGACAGGTTGCAACTAATGAAAAACTGTTTTTT
-	TRBV11-3	-	TRBJ2-7	CASSLGSSEQYF	TGTGCCAGCAGCTTAGGCAGTTCGGAGCAGTACTTC
-	TRBV7-8	TRBD2	TRBJ2-5	CASSLGLAGGLGETQYF	TGTGCCAGCAGCCTGGGACTAGCGGGGGGGCTGGGAGAGACCCAGTACTTC
-	TRBV25-1	-	TRBJ1-1	CASSVTENTEAFF	TGTGCCAGCAGTGTGACAGAGAACACTGAAGCTTTCTTT
-	TRBV5-6	TRBD1	TRBJ2-4	CASSLERDRDKNIQYF	TGTGCCAGCAGCTTGGAACGGGACAGGGACAAAAACATTCAGTACTTC
-	TRBV18	-	TRBJ1-6	CASSPTRGAGGDSPLHF	TGTGCCAGCTCACCGACTCGTGGAGCGGGGGGTGACTCACCCCTCCACTTT
few	TRBV4-1	-	TRBJ2-5	CASSHWRGETQYF	TGCGCCAGCAGCCACTGGAGGGGCGAGACCCAGTACTTC
-	TRBV30	-	TRBJ2-7	CAWSVTGRAYEQYF	TGTGCCTGGAGTGTAACAGGGAGGGCCTACGAGCAGTACTTC
-	TRBV6-5	-	TRBJ1-1	CASNLRDSTEAFF	TGTGCCAGCAACCTACGAGACAGCACTGAAGCTTTCTTT
-	TRBV1	-	TRBJ1-2	CTSSQEAHVQGDGYTF	TGCACCAGCAGCCAAGAAGCGCATGTACAGGGGGATGGCTACACCTTC
few	TRBV5-1	TRBD1	TRBJ2-7	CASRSDRVPAEQYF	TGCGCCAGCAGGTCCGACAGGGTTCCTGCCGAGCAGTACTTC
-	TRBV7-9	-	TRBJ2-5	CASLRDTQETQYF	TGTGCCAGTCTGAGGGACACTCAAGAGACCCAGTACTTC
-	TRBV29-1	TRBD2	TRBJ2-5	CSVDSGGDQETQYF	TGCAGCGTGGATAGCGGGGGGGATCAAGAGACCCAGTACTTC
once	TRBV27	-	TRBJ2-7	CASSLSGDSSYEQYF	TGTGCCAGCAGTTTATCGGGGGACTCATCCTACGAGCAGTACTTC
-	TRBV9	-	TRBJ1-4	CASSVRGPSGEKLFF	TGTGCCAGCAGCGTAAGGGGTCCGAGTGGGGAAAAACTGTTTTTT
-	TRBV19	TRBD2	TRBJ2-1	CASSIGIAGGYNEQFF	TGTGCCAGTAGTATAGGAATAGCGGGAGGCTACAATGAGCAGTTCTTC
-	TRBV6-5	TRBD1	TRBJ2-3	CASNLGTGRTDTQYF	TGTGCCAGCAACTTAGGGACAGGGAGGACAGATACGCAGTATTTT
-	TRBV4-1	TRBD1	TRBJ2-1	CASSRIWTGVNYNEQFF	TGCGCCAGCAGCCGCATATGGACAGGGGTAAACTACAATGAGCAGTTCTTC